This T cell receptor beta chain was sequenced for a study of blood T cell repertoires in COVID-19. Study information: T cells, B-cell-depleted T cells, or PBMCs supplied cDNA or gDNA.

This table comes from immunoSEQ multiplex PCR, and its TCRdb copy is limited to in-frame clones, with some not included. The data hold 300,000 to 350,000 clones, with about 87% observed a single time. The CDR3 runs to 15 residues. The ends lost 4 bases at V and 6 bases at J; junction bases unmatched: 8. Per the germline V gene, CDR1 is KGHDR and CDR2 is SFDVKD. This chain joins TRBV24-1 and TRBJ2-5; 9 bases are shared with TRBD1. The source is a man aged 25-45 years who had recovered from COVID-19. Sequenced input: PBMCs or T cells enriched from blood (not recorded which). The CDR3 loop is CATSDEGTGTKTQYF. CDR3 in DNA: TGTGCCACCAGTGACGAAGGGACAGGGACGAAGACCCAGTACTTC.